This T cell receptor (beta chain) was retrieved from a study of T-cell memory formation after mild COVID-19. The wider study: For the most part, TCR clusters were specific to one donor. The study's findings and limits: Shrinking CD4+ clones resided mostly in CM and EM, and CD8+ ones in EMRA. The authors left the SARS-CoV-2 specificity of second-wave clones peaking on day 37 unconfirmed. Pre-infection memory contained some responding clones, which suggested that cross-reactive memory had joined.

Turning to this clonotype: No antigen is known for it.

TCRdb recomputed calls from the 5' RACE reads with MiXCR, one row per CDR3 protein. The sample lists 540,000 or so distinct CDR3 sequences, approximately 20% occurring once. V was pared by 3 bases and J by 1 base, with 21 bases between. Looked up from germline, CDR1 is KGHSH and CDR2 is LQKENI. The CDR3 contains 18 residues. V usage is TRBV18 and J usage is TRBJ1-1; TRBD1 might be the D (6 bases). The TCR originated in an adult woman who had mild COVID-19 (a few samples of this study predate the infection). Cell type and time point are not known. The sample was PBMCs or a T cell subset sorted from them (not recorded which). The CDR3 spells CASSPGGPPRGSNTEAFF. CDR3 nucleotides: TGTGCCAGCTCACCGGGGGGCCCCCCACGGGGGTCGAACACTGAAGCTTTCTTT. Variable domain in full (rest from reference TRBV18 and TRBJ1-1): NAGVMQNPRHLVRRRGQEARLRCSPMKGHSHVYWYRQLPEEGLKFMVYLQKENIIDESGMPKERFSAEFPKEGPSILRIQQVVRGDSAAYFCASSPGGPPRGSNTEAFFGQGTRLTVV.